The sequence of this T cell receptor beta chain was determined in a study of T cells after posttransplantation cyclophosphamide. Findings and caveats of the study: Later post-transplant blood repertoires were often dominated by donor CD8+ memory clones. After PTCy, TRB diversity resembled that of CNI/methotrexate controls.

With regard to this clone: Its cognate antigen is unknown.

Germline lookup yields CDR1 SGHRS and CDR2 YFSETQ. This CDR3 comprises 15 residues. V shed 5 bases and J shed 6 bases, with 15 bases lying between them. The data were produced by immunoSEQ multiplex PCR, yet TCRdb's version contains in-frame clones alone and is incomplete. The table records 28,000 or so clones, roughly 90% of them present only once. The V gene is TRBV5-1, the J gene TRBJ1-6, with D uncertain. Source material: PBMCs. The sequence was obtained from a man aged 45-65 years. The CDR3 is CASREETLSNSPLHF. CDR3 nucleotides: TGCGCCAGCAGAGAGGAAACCCTTAGTAATTCACCCCTCCACTTT.